This T cell receptor beta chain was sequenced in a study of shared clonotypes between healthy human individuals. An approximately 200 ng quantity of DNA, roughly 30,000 T cell genomes, went into the sorted-subset replicate PCRs. Profiling relied on immunoSEQ multiplex PCR, and the TCRdb table lists in-frame clones only, not all of them. Here the sample spans about 1.5 million clones, roughly 98% being singletons. Each donor was a Caucasian adult residing in Nashville, Tennessee. Specimen: naive CD4+ T cells sorted from blood. Indicated subset: CD45RA+ positively selected. The TCR comes from a man aged 25-45 years in good health.

The CDR3 protein is CASSLITGWYTEAFF. CDR3 in DNA: TGCGCCAGCAGCTTAATTACAGGGTGGTACACTGAAGCTTTCTTT. The rearrangement uses TRBV5-1 and TRBJ1-1; perhaps TRBD1 as D (6 bases). From germline, CDR1 is SGHRS and CDR2 YFSETQ. The CDR3 sequence is 15 residues long. V lost 2 bases and J lost 3, with 14 bases in between.